This TCR beta chain was profiled in a study of blood T cell repertoires in COVID-19. Turning to the study itself: The study drew acute and convalescent COVID-19 samples from the United States, Italy and Spain.

This CDR3 has 16 amino acids. Germline V gene lookup returns CDR1 MNHEY and CDR2 SVGAGI. V was shortened by 2 bases and J by 1 base, with 12 bases between the two germline ends. Authors' data handling: The authors estimated nucleated cell counts from reference gene primer amplification. Libraries were prepared by immunoSEQ multiplex PCR; TCRdb keeps only in-frame clonotypes and omits some of them. V and J calls and clone size are given by that table; D and trimming were obtained from the DNA. The table lists roughly 36,000 clones, around 80% of them singletons, with about 14% in the top ten. Sequenced: peripheral blood. This receptor was identified in a human donor in a cohort sampled during active COVID-19. The chain is built from TRBV6-5 and TRBJ2-1, with D unresolved. The CDR3 spells CASSYPTRISYNEQFF. The CDR3 DNA reads as TGTGCCAGCAGTTACCCGACAAGGATATCCTACAATGAGCAGTTCTTC.